Reported below is one T cell receptor beta chain. This sample was taken from a study of blood T cell repertoires in COVID-19. For the study at large: Samples came from the United States, Italy and Spain, spanning acute and convalescent COVID-19. PBMCs, B-cell-depleted T cells, or T cells were the source of the cDNA or gDNA that made up the material.

Trimming removed 0 bases from V and 1 base from J, with 4 bases in between. This CDR3 has 14 amino acids. Germline CDR1 is SGDLS and CDR2 is YYNGEE. In the original analysis: Cell counts per sample came from amplifying reference gene primers. TCRdb's copy holds only in-frame clones and misses some; the assay was immunoSEQ multiplex PCR. V, J and clone size were drawn from that table, and D and trimming were deduced from the DNA. The sample carries 100,000 to 150,000 clones, about 81% recorded once. The sequenced sample consisted of peripheral blood. The sequence came from a woman older than 75 with acute or convalescent COVID-19. This sequence joins TRBV9 and TRBJ2-2; D not certain. The CDR3 sequence is CASSVAVNTGELFF. CDR3 in DNA: TGTGCCAGCAGCGTAGCCGTGAACACCGGGGAGCTGTTTTTT.